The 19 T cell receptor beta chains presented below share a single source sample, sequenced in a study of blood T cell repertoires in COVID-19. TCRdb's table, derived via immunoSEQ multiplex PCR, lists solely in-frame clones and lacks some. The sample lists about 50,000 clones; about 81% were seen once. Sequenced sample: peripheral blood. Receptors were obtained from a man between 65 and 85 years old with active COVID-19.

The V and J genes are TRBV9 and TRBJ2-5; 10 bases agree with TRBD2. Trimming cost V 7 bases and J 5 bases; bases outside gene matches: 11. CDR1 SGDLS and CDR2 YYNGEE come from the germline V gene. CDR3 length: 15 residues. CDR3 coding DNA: TGTGCCAGCTCTCAGGGGGGACTAGCGACGGAGACCCAGTACTTC. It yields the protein CASSQGGLATETQYF.

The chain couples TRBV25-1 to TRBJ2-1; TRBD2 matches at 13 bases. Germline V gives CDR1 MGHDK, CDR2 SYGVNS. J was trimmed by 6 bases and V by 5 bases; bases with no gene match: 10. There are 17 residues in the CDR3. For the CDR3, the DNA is TGTGCCAGCAGTCCCCTAGGGGGGACTAGCGGGACCAATGAGCAGTTCTTC. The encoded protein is CASSPLGGTSGTNEQFF.

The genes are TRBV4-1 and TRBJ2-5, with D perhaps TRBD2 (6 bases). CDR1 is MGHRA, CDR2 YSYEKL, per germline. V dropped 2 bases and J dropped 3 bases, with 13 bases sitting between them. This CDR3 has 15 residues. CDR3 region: CASSQTTRDEETQYF. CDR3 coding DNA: TGCGCCAGCAGCCAAACGACTAGGGATGAAGAGACCCAGTACTTC.

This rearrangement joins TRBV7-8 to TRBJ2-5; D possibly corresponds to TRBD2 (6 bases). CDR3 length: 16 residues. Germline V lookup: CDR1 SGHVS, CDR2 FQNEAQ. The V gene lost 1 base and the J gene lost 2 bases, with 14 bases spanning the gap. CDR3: CASSLVGSGTQETQYF. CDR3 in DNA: TGTGCCAGCAGCTTAGTCGGTAGCGGAACGCAAGAGACCCAGTACTTC.

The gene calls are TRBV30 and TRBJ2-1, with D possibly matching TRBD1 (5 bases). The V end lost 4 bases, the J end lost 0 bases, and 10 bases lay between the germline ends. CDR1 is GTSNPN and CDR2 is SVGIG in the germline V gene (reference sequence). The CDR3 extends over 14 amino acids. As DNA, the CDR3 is TGTGCCTGGAATCAGGGAAGCTCCTACAATGAGCAGTTCTTC. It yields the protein CAWNQGSSYNEQFF.

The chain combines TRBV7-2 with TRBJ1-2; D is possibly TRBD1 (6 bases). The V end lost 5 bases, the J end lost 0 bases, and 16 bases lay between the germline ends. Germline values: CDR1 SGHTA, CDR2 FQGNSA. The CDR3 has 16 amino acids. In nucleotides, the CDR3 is TGTGCCAGCAGCCCCACCCGGGACATTCCTAACTATGGCTACACCTTC. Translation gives CASSPTRDIPNYGYTF. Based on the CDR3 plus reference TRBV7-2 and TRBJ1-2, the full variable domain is GAGVSQSPSNKVTEKGKDVELRCDPISGHTALYWYRQSLGQGLEFLIYFQGNSAPDKSGLPSDRFSAERTGGSVSTLTIQRTQQEDSAVYLCASSPTRDIPNYGYTFGSGTRLTVV.

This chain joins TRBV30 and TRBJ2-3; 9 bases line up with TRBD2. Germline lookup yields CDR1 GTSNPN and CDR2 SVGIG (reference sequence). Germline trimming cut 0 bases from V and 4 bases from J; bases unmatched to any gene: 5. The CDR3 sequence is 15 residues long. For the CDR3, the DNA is TGTGCCTGGAGTGTAGTAGCGGGAGCAGCAGATACGCAGTATTTT. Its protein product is CAWSVVAGAADTQYF.

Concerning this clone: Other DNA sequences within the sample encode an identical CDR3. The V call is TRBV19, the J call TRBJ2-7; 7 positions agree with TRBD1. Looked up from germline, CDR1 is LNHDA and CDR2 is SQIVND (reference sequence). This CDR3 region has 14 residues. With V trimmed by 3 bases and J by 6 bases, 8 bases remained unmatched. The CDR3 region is CASSMGPTGSEQYF. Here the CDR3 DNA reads TGTGCCAGTAGTATGGGCCCGACAGGGTCCGAGCAGTACTTC. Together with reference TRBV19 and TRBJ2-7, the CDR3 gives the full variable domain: DGGITQSPKYLFRKEGQNVTLSCEQNLNHDAMYWYRQDPGQGLRLIYYSQIVNDFQKGDIAEGYSVSREKKESFPLTVTSAQKNPTAFYLCASSMGPTGSEQYFGPGTRLTVT.

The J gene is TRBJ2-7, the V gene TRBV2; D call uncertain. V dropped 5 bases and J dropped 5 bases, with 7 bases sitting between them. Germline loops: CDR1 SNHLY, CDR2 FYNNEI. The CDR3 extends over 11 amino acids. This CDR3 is CASSYQDEQYF. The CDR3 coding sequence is TGTGCCAGCAGTTATCAGGACGAGCAGTACTTC.

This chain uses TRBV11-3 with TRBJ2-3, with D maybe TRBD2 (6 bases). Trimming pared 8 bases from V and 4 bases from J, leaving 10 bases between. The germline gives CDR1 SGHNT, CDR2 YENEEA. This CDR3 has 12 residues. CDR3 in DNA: TGTGCCAGCTCACCGGGGGCAGATACGCAGTATTTT. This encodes CASSPGADTQYF.

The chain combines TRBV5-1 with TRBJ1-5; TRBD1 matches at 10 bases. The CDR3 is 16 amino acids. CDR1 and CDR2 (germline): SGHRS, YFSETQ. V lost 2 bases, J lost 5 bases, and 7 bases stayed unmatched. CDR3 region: CASSLAPGQGYQPQHF. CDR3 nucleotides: TGCGCCAGCAGCTTAGCCCCGGGACAGGGGTATCAGCCCCAGCATTTT.

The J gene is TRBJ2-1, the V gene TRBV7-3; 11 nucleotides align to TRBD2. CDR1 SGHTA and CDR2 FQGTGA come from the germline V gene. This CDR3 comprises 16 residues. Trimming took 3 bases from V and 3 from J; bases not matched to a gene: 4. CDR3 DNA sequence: TGTGCCAGCAGCTTGACTAGCGGGGCCTTCTACAATGAGCAGTTCTTC. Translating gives CASSLTSGAFYNEQFF. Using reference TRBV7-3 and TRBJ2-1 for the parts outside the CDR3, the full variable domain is GAGVSQTPSNKVTEKGKYVELRCDPISGHTALYWYRQSLGQGPEFLIYFQGTGAADDSGLPNDRFFAVRPEGSVSTLKIQRTERGDSAVYLCASSLTSGAFYNEQFFGPGTRLTVL.

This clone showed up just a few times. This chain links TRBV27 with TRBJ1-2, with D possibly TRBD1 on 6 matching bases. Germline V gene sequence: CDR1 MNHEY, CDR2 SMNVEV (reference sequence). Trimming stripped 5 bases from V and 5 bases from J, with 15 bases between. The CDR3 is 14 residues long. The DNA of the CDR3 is TGTGCCAGCAGTAACAGGGAGGGAGGGTATGGCTACACCTTC. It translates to CASSNREGGYGYTF.

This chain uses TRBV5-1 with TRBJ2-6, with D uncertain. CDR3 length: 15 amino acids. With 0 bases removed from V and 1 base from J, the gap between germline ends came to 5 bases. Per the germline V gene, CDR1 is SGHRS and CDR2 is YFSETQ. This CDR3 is CASSLGQSGANVLTF. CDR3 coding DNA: TGCGCCAGCAGCTTGGGGCAATCTGGGGCCAACGTCCTGACTTTC. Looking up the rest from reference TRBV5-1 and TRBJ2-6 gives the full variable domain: KAGVTQTPRYLIKTRGQQVTLSCSPISGHRSVSWYQQTPGQGLQFLFEYFSETQRNKGNFPGRFSGRQFSNSRSEMNVSTLELGDSALYLCASSLGQSGANVLTFGAGSRLTVL.

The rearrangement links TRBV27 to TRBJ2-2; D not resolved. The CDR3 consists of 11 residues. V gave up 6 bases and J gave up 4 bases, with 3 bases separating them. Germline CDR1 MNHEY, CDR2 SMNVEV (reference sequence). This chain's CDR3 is CASSRTGELFF. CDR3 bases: TGTGCCAGCAGCCGCACCGGGGAGCTGTTTTTT.

CDR3: CASSSQGAVNTEAFF. CDR3 bases: TGTGCCAGCAGCTCTCAGGGGGCGGTGAACACTGAAGCTTTCTTT. The chain carries TRBV7-2 and TRBJ1-1; 8 positions agree with TRBD1. CDR3 length: 15 residues. Per the germline V gene, CDR1 is SGHTA and CDR2 is FQGNSA. V shed 4 bases, J shed 0 bases, and the junction held 4 bases outside the gene matches. The full variable domain, with the rest looked up from reference TRBV7-2 and TRBJ1-1, is GAGVSQSPSNKVTEKGKDVELRCDPISGHTALYWYRQSLGQGLEFLIYFQGNSAPDKSGLPSDRFSAERTGGSVSTLTIQRTQQEDSAVYLCASSSQGAVNTEAFFGQGTRLTVV.

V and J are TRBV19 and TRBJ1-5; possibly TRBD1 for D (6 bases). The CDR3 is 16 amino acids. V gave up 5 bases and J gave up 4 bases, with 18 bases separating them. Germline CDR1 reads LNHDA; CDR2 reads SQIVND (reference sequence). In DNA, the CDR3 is TGTGCCAGTAGTCCCGAAACTTCCGGGACAAATCAGCCCCAGCATTTT. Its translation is CASSPETSGTNQPQHF.

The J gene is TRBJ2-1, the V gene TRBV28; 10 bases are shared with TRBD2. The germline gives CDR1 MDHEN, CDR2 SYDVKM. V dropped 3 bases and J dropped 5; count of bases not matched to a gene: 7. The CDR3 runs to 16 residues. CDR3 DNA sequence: TGTGCCAGCAGTTTCGTAAGGACTAGCGGCGACAATGAGCAGTTCTTC. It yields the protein CASSFVRTSGDNEQFF.

CDR3: CASRWGAGGPEFF. The CDR3 bases are TGTGCCAGCCGATGGGGCGCGGGAGGGCCGGAGTTCTTC. The chain joins TRBV27 to TRBJ2-1, with 9 bases fitting TRBD2. The CDR3 spans 13 residues. Unmatched junction bases numbered 13, after V lost 8 bases and J lost 14 bases. Per the germline V gene, CDR1 is MNHEY and CDR2 is SMNVEV (reference sequence).